This is a list of T cell receptor beta chains from one sample in a study of blood T cell repertoires in COVID-19. Generated by immunoSEQ multiplex PCR, the TCRdb table keeps only in-frame clones and is missing some. This sample carries roughly 290,000 clones, about 80% of them seen once, and the ten largest clones take around 16%. Sequencing was done on a sample of peripheral blood. The origin of the receptors is a person between 65 and 80 years old with COVID-19, enrolled during active disease. Each CDR3 is given with its conserved first and last residue. Each record gives: V gene, D gene, clone size, J gene, CDR3 DNA, CDR3 protein. D genes are given only for firm matches. Clone size appears in some rows only: once, few, many, or a class for an expanded clone.

>TRBV6-1|.|.|TRBJ1-1
TGTGCCAGCAGTGAAGGGTGGGGGCTGAACACTGAAGCTTTCTTT
CASSEGWGLNTEAFF
>TRBV7-2|TRBD1|once|TRBJ2-7
TGTGCCAGCAGCTTAGGAGGGACAGGGGGCTACGAGCAGTACTTC
CASSLGGTGGYEQYF
>TRBV15|.|.|TRBJ1-1
TGTGCCACCAGCAGAGTTCGTAGCCTTCTCTACACTGAAGCTTTCTTT
CATSRVRSLLYTEAFF
>TRBV15|TRBD2|once|TRBJ2-1
TGTGCCACCAGCGGCTTCTTGGCGGGGGGATACAATGAGCAGTTCTTC
CATSGFLAGGYNEQFF
>TRBV2|TRBD2|.|TRBJ2-7
TGTGCCAGCAAGAAAACTAGCGGGGGCCACGAGCAGTACTTC
CASKKTSGGHEQYF
>TRBV2|.|many|TRBJ2-7
TGTGCCAGCAGTATAACTAGAGAGCAGTACTTC
CASSITREQYF
>TRBV13|.|.|TRBJ2-1
TGTGCCAGCAGCCCACCGTGGGGGGGCGCTACAAAGTTCTTC
CASSPPWGGATKFF
>TRBV3-1/TRBV3-2|TRBD2|once|TRBJ2-3
TGTGCCAGCAGCACCACAGCGGGGGATACGCAGTATTTT
CASSTTAGDTQYF
>TRBV7-2|.|.|TRBJ1-1
TGTGCCAGCAGCTTACTAATCTCTCCCGGGGGTGAAGCTTTCTTT
CASSLLISPGGEAFF
>TRBV5-1|TRBD1|.|TRBJ2-3
TGCGCCAGCAGCCCGGACAGGGAGTATTCAGATACGCAGTATTTT
CASSPDREYSDTQYF
>TRBV18|.|.|TRBJ2-6
TGTGCCAGCTCACCATCAGGGACATCTGGGGCCAACGTCCTGACTTTC
CASSPSGTSGANVLTF
>TRBV18|TRBD1|.|TRBJ2-1
TGTGCCAGCTCACCGGACAGGGCCCTTGTCAATGAGCAGTTCTTC
CASSPDRALVNEQFF
>TRBV4-1|.|.|TRBJ1-2
TGCGCCAGCAGCCAAGGGTTCCCCGGTGGCTACACCTTC
CASSQGFPGGYTF
>TRBV6-2/TRBV6-3|TRBD2|medium-sized|TRBJ2-3
TGTGCCAGCAGTTACTCACGGGAGGGCCCCTCAGATACGCAGTATTTT
CASSYSREGPSDTQYF
>TRBV30|.|.|TRBJ2-5
TGTGCCTGGAGAAAGGACAGATACCAAGAGACCCAGTACTTC
CAWRKDRYQETQYF
>TRBV10-3|TRBD2|once|TRBJ2-1
TGTGCCATCAGGGAGGATCCGGGACTAGCGGGTGCGAGCTCCTACAATGAGCAGTTCTTC
CAIREDPGLAGASSYNEQFF
>TRBV5-1|.|once|TRBJ2-7
TGCGCCAGCAGCTTGGTAGGCCAGGACTACGAGCAGTACTTC
CASSLVGQDYEQYF
>TRBV23-1|TRBD1|.|TRBJ1-3
TGCGCCAGCAGTCAACCTGAGACAGGGATCACAGTGGTGGCTGGAAACACCATATATTTT
CASSQPETGITVVAGNTIYF
>TRBV10-3|.|.|TRBJ1-2
TGTGCCAACTCGGGGGGGGGCAGTGGCTACACCTTC
CANSGGGSGYTF
>TRBV28|TRBD1|few|TRBJ2-7
TGTGCCAGCAGTTTGGGGGGATTGTGGGGACAGGGGGCGCCCCACGAGCAGTACTTC
CASSLGGLWGQGAPHEQYF
>TRBV3-1/TRBV3-2|.|.|TRBJ1-5
TGTGCCAGCAGCTCTCAGGACTCGGCGAGGCCCCAGCATTTT
CASSSQDSARPQHF
>TRBV21-1|.|.|TRBJ2-7
TGTGCCAGCACCCCAAAGTTCGGGGACTCCTACGAGCAGTACTTC
CASTPKFGDSYEQYF
>TRBV7-2|TRBD2|.|TRBJ2-7
TGTGCCAGCAGCTTACAACTAGCGGGAGGCAGCCACGAGCAGTACTTC
CASSLQLAGGSHEQYF
>TRBV19|.|.|TRBJ1-1
TGTGCCAGTAGTATAAATCAGGGTGTCGTGAACACTGAAGCTTTCTTT
CASSINQGVVNTEAFF
>TRBV28|.|.|TRBJ1-3
TGTGCCAGCAGTTTAGGGGGCACTGGAAACACCATATATTTT
CASSLGGTGNTIYF
>TRBV6-2/TRBV6-3|.|few|TRBJ2-7
TGTGCCAGCAGTTACCCGGGGAGTCACAACGAGCAGTACTTC
CASSYPGSHNEQYF
>TRBV28|.|once|TRBJ1-1
TGTGCCAGCAGTTCCACAGGGTTCACTGAAGCTTTCTTT
CASSSTGFTEAFF
>TRBV28|.|once|TRBJ2-7
TGTGCCAGCAGTTTACGCGGTAGCGGAACGCACTCCTACGAGCAGTACTTC
CASSLRGSGTHSYEQYF
>TRBV21-1|.|.|TRBJ2-7
TGTGCCAGCAGCAAAGTACAGGGGGCTCTCGACGAGCAGTACTTC
CASSKVQGALDEQYF
>TRBV18|.|.|TRBJ1-5
TGTGCCAGCTCAGCCGGGTTGGGCAATCAGCCCCAGCATTTT
CASSAGLGNQPQHF
>TRBV27|.|.|TRBJ2-4
TGTGCCAGCAGTTCGACAGGAAACATTCAGTACTTC
CASSSTGNIQYF